This TCR beta chain came from a study of blood T cell repertoires in COVID-19. CDR3 length: 15 residues. The V gene's germline CDR1 is SSHAT and CDR2 FNYEAQ (reference sequence). TCRdb's copy holds only in-frame clones and misses some; the assay was immunoSEQ multiplex PCR. The sample lists around 220,000 clones; 75% to 85% were seen once. As to this clone: Its ends do not fully match the called genes, so a read error is possible.

The source material was PBMCs or T cells enriched from blood (not recorded which). The chain combines TRBV7-7 with TRBJ2-2; TRBD1 matches 11 bases. The origin of this receptor is a woman aged 40 to 50 with acute COVID-19. The chain's CDR3 is CASSPGTGGSGELFF. DNA of the CDR3: TGTGCTAGCAGCCCTGGGACAGGGGGGTCCGGGGAGCTGTTTTTT.